The entry below gives a single T cell receptor beta chain sequence along with its context. The sample belongs to a study of blood T cell repertoires in COVID-19. Study summary: COVID-19 samples from acute and convalescent phases originated in the United States, Italy and Spain.

Trimming stripped 0 bases from V and 1 base from J, with 15 bases between. Per the germline V gene, CDR1 is LGHNA and CDR2 is YSLEER. The CDR3 sequence is 17 residues long. Per the original data handling: Reference gene primers were amplified, and this amplification served to estimate nucleated cell counts. Repertoires were generated with immunoSEQ multiplex PCR, while TCRdb's copy carries only in-frame clones and drops some. V and J calls and clone size are copied from that table; D and trimming were computed from the DNA. Among 250,000 or so clones listed, 87% were seen once. The sequenced material came from peripheral blood. The source of this sequence is a man aged 18 to 29 with active or convalescent COVID-19. The chain carries TRBV4-3 and TRBJ1-1; no firm D call. This CDR3 is CASSQEGVVARNTEAFF. In DNA form, the CDR3 reads TGCGCCAGCAGCCAAGAGGGAGTGGTGGCGAGGAACACTGAAGCTTTCTTT.